Reported below is one T cell receptor beta chain. Its cognate antigen has yet to be identified. The record has no base qualities; no much larger clone is one base away. Patients with a history of autoimmune disease or receiving systemic immunosuppression were excluded from the trial. Peripheral blood for TCR sequencing was collected from all dose cohorts at baseline, on cycle 4 day 1, and on cycle 7 day 1. Samples came from an open-label, multicenter, first-in-human phase I dose-escalation trial of ivuxolimab. The trial enrolled adults with locally advanced or metastatic head and neck squamous cell, hepatocellular, melanoma or renal cell carcinoma. CD4+ and CD8+ T cells were sorted separately from peripheral blood before TCR sequencing. The source of the sample is a study of OX40 agonist ivuxolimab in advanced cancers. Some background on the complete study: Ivuxolimab was a fully human IgG2 agonistic monoclonal antibody targeting the costimulatory receptor OX40 (CD134). Partial responses occurred in three dose-escalation patients, of whom one had hepatocellular carcinoma and two had cutaneous melanoma. Prior anti-PD-1, anti-PD-L1 or anti-CTLA-4 therapy was permitted, and checkpoint inhibitors had been received by 40% to 50% of dose-escalation patients. Intravenous ivuxolimab was administered to patients every 2 weeks at six dose levels: 0.01, 0.1, 0.3, 1.5, 3 and 10 mg/kg. In the dose-escalation cohort, 70% to 85% of patients were male, and the mean age was around 60 years with a range of roughly 20 to 79. Peripheral TCRbeta sequencing aimed to test whether ivuxolimab altered TCR sequence diversity and caused clonal T-cell expansion. The paper reports the monotherapy dose-escalation portion (N of about 50 patients) of the phase I ivuxolimab trial. Of the roughly 54 dose-escalation patients, hepatocellular carcinoma was present in approximately 20, melanoma in roughly 15, renal cell carcinoma in 9 and head and neck cancer in 9.

To sequence the TCRbeta CDR3 region, genomic DNA was isolated from the sorted cells. The immunoSEQ Assay was used to sequence the TCRbeta CDR3 regions. The source is immuneACCESS, and TCRdb retained only in-frame sequences with V and J called. Part of the clones is not carried over; for the studies checked, unresolved V genes explain less than half of this, and the remainder is unexplained. The sample table shows about 78,000 clones, and around 94% are seen once. Around 2.8% of the sample is in the top ten clones. The full study reports these points: At doses from 0.1 to 3.0 mg/kg, clonal expansion was seen in both CD4+ and CD8+ blood T cells between baseline and week 6. In the 0.1-3.0 mg/kg groups, partial responders had among the lowest normalized peripheral clonal expansion, particularly in CD8+ T cells. Low levels of normalized T-cell clonal expansion were also seen in some nonresponding patients. After ivuxolimab, CD8+ T cells had more expanded clones than CD4+ T cells on average. The antigen specificity of the clonally expanded peripheral T cells was not determined.

CDR1 and CDR2 are drawn from the germline V gene: MGHRA, YSYEKL. The junction shows trimming of 0 bases on V and 5 bases on J, and the gene matches do not reach 20 bases of it. The CDR3 spans 21 residues, from the cysteine through the phenylalanine. Just CDR3 DNA is preserved here, 63 bases in frame from base 1. Sequenced here: CD4+ or CD8+ T cells sorted from blood, sampled in a trial of the OX40 agonist ivuxolimab. The TCR originated in an adult with an advanced solid tumor such as melanoma, head and neck, liver or kidney cancer. In this chain, TRBV4-1 is recombined with TRBJ1-5; the junction holds 9 bases that match TRBD1. The CDR3 protein: CASSQDGRYVGTGHLDQPQHF. The nucleotide sequence reads TGCGCCAGCAGCCAAGATGGACGATACGTCGGGACAGGGCATTTAGATCAGCCCCAGCATTTT.